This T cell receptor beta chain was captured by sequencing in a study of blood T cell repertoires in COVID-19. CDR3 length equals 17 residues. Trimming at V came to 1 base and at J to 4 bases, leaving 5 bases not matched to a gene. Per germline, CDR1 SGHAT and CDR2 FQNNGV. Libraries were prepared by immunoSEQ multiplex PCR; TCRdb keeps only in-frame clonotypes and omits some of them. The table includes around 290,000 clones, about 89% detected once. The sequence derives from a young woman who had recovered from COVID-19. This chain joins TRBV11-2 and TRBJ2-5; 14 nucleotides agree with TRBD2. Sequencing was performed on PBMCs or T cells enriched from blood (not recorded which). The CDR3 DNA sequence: TGTGCCAGCAGCTTAGGGACTAGCGGGGGGCCCCTAGAGACCCAGTACTTC. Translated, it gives CASSLGTSGGPLETQYF.